These 2 T cell receptor beta chains share one sample of origin, sequenced in a study of low-dose radiotherapy and immunotherapy resistance in tumors. As to time point: after trial treatment. Treatment in this sample: LDRT plus nivolumab, ipilimumab, low-dose cyclophosphamide and aspirin (RACIN trial). Gene-specific TRAV and TRBV primers were used for first-strand cDNA, covering alpha and beta chains. PCR amplification of the TCRs was performed with Phusion for 15 to 25 PCR cycles, and it relied on a constant-region primer together with a V-primer adapter. Via MiXCR, TCRdb re-called the reads, giving one row per CDR3 protein. This repertoire shows approximately 80,000 distinct CDR3 sequences, 17% found once; its top ten account for approximately 1.5%. The sample was PBMCs, taken after low-dose radiotherapy plus immunotherapy. The receptors derive from a male donor with prostate cancer.

This clonotype was observed once. This chain uses TRBV19 with TRBJ1-3; TRBD1 matches 9 bases. V was pared by 5 bases and J by 2 bases, with 1 base of the junction left unmatched. Germline-derived CDR1 and CDR2 are LNHDA and SQIVND (reference sequence). The CDR3 loop spans 14 amino acids. Written as DNA, the CDR3 is TGTGCCAGTAGTCGGACAGGGGCTGGAAACACCATATATTTT. This translates into CASSRTGAGNTIYF.

This clonotype was counted ten times or more. This rearrangement joins TRBV9 to TRBJ2-2, with 12 bases that match TRBD2. Unmatched junction bases numbered 7, after V lost 3 bases and J lost 7 bases. The CDR3 runs 16 residues. Germline CDR1 SGDLS, CDR2 YYNGEE. The CDR3 loop reads CASSAQTSGSFGELFF. CDR3 DNA sequence: TGTGCCAGCAGCGCCCAGACTAGCGGGAGTTTCGGGGAGCTGTTTTTT.